One sample yielded the 12 T cell receptor beta chains listed below, sequenced in a study of regulatory T cells in long-lasting Graves disease listed by TCRdb under 2021. The sample's time point label is to be understood as: newly diagnosed GD, antithyroid drugs for less than 3 months. For both TCR sequencing and RNA sequencing, RNA was extracted from PBMCs using TRIzol. Libraries were made using multiplex PCR. This sample was sequenced with an Illumina HiSeq 4000. CDR3 regions were amplified by Arm-PCR with iRepertoire HTBI primers to construct TCR beta libraries. In-frame beta chains were kept once TCRdb had trimmed the public reads at Q25 with fastp and called clones with MiXCR. Under each unique CDR3 protein, matching rows form one entry showing the most common genes and DNA. The sample includes under 400,000 distinct CDR3 sequences, with over 15% observed a single time. The ten largest clonotypes hold 25% to 30% of the sample.

Separately, the same data were catalogued under a study of T cells in Graves' hyperthyroidism and ophthalmopathy.

The specimen was peripheral blood mononuclear cells (PBMCs), collected at new diagnosis, from a patient treated with antithyroid drugs. These receptors all stem from a man aged 40-55 years with Graves disease. Donor details come from another sample of the same person, matched by shared clones.

The chain recombines TRBV7-8 with TRBJ2-1; tentative D call: TRBD1 (5 bases). Germline values: CDR1 SGHVS, CDR2 FQNEAQ. This CDR3 is built from 16 residues. The V and J ends lost 2 bases and 2 bases respectively, with 13 bases between them. The CDR3 DNA reads TGTGCCAGCAGCTTACTTGGCAGGGTCGCCTACAATGAGCAGTTCTTC. Its protein is CASSLLGRVAYNEQFF.

This clonotype came up a few times. V and J are TRBV28 and TRBJ2-2; TRBD1 matches 8 bases. The CDR3 has 15 amino acids. V shed 6 bases, J shed 4 bases, and the junction held 7 bases outside the gene matches. The germline gives CDR1 MDHEN, CDR2 SYDVKM. The CDR3 reads CASRTTGGSTGELFF. Written as DNA, the CDR3 is TGTGCCAGCAGGACTACAGGGGGTAGCACCGGGGAGCTGTTTTTT.

This clonotype showed up just a few times. The chain carries TRBV24-1 and TRBJ1-4, with D perhaps TRBD1 (5 bases). This CDR3 comprises 15 residues. In germline, CDR1 is KGHDR, CDR2 SFDVKD. V was pared by 3 bases and J by 7 bases, with 14 bases between. CDR3 amino acids: CATSDGTGGGEKLFF. CDR3 in DNA: TGTGCCACCAGTGATGGGACGGGAGGCGGTGAAAAACTGTTTTTT.

Many counts were recorded for this clonotype. The chain uses TRBV15 and TRBJ2-1; D not certain. CDR3 length: 15 amino acids. The V gene's germline CDR1 is LNHNV and CDR2 YYDKDF (reference sequence). The V and J ends lost 0 bases and 6 bases respectively, with 12 bases between them. The CDR3 reads CATSRDPRSSNEQFF. The CDR3 coding sequence is TGTGCCACCAGCAGAGACCCCCGCAGCAGCAATGAGCAGTTCTTC.

As regards this clonotype: A read error may explain this, as a much larger clone is one base away. The chain has TRBV5-4 and TRBJ2-3; D is perhaps TRBD1 (5 bases). This CDR3 region has 15 residues. The V and J ends lost 4 bases and 1 base respectively, with 13 bases between them. Germline V gene data show CDR1 as SGHNT and CDR2 as YYREEE (reference sequence). CDR3 sequence reads: CASSPGAGRTDTQYF. For the CDR3, the DNA is TGTGCCAGCAGCCCTGGGGCAGGGCGCACAGATACGCAGTATTTT.

This clonotype showed up many times. Compared with germline, one end of the junction differs, possibly owing to a read error. The chain joins TRBV3-1 to TRBJ2-5; perhaps TRBD1 as D (6 bases). The CDR3 consists of 14 residues. Germline CDR1 reads LGHDT; CDR2 reads YNNKEL (reference sequence). The CDR3 bases are TGCGCCAGCAGTCGGCAGGGGAGCCAAGAGACCCAGTACTTC. Residues: CASSRQGSQETQYF.

The rearrangement joins TRBV5-1 to TRBJ2-7; 10 nucleotides align to TRBD2. Per germline, CDR1 SGHRS and CDR2 YFSETQ. There are 15 residues in the CDR3. Germline trimming cut 3 bases from V and 0 bases from J; bases unmatched to any gene: 3. CDR3 sequence: CASSSSGGGSYEQYF. In DNA, the CDR3 is TGCGCCAGCAGCTCCAGCGGGGGGGGCTCCTACGAGCAGTACTTC.

The chain combines TRBV11-2 with TRBJ1-2; 8 positions match TRBD1. The CDR3 runs 17 residues. Unmatched junction bases numbered 16, after V lost 5 bases and J lost 5 bases. In germline, CDR1 is SGHAT, CDR2 FQNNGV. The CDR3 DNA follows: TGTGCCAGCAGCCCCTACAGGGGGGCGGACGTTGAGTATGGCTACACCTTC. It encodes CASSPYRGADVEYGYTF.

The genes are TRBV5-1 and TRBJ2-3; D gene unclear. V was shortened by 2 bases and J by 5 bases, with 18 bases between the two germline ends. CDR3 length equals 16 residues. Germline V CDR1 and CDR2: SGHRS, YFSETQ. CDR3 sequence: CASSLNVGPGVDTQYF. The CDR3 DNA is TGCGCCAGCAGCTTAAATGTCGGGCCCGGAGTAGATACGCAGTATTTT.

The table lists this clonotype with a few counts. The chain has TRBV5-1 and TRBJ2-7; 8 nucleotides align to TRBD1. CDR3 size: 12 residues. J gave up 7 bases and V 4 bases, and 4 bases lay outside the gene matches. CDR1 and CDR2 from the germline V gene are SGHRS and YFSETQ. Here the CDR3 DNA reads TGCGCCAGCAGCCAAACAGGGGGTGAGCAGTACTTC. Encoded protein: CASSQTGGEQYF.

This clonotype was counted a few times. The V and J genes are TRBV2 and TRBJ2-5, with 8 bases identical to TRBD2. The J call is in doubt because the DNA end fits TRBJ2-1 better. Germline-derived CDR1 and CDR2 are SNHLY and FYNNEI. CDR3 length: 15 amino acids. The CDR3 nucleotides are TGTGCCAGCAGTGTAGAGCGGGGGTTACCTGGTGAGCAGTTCTTC. Its protein product is CASSVERGLPGEQFF.

This clonotype was counted at least ten times. This sequence joins TRBV7-3 and TRBJ1-1; no clear D. Germline V gene data show CDR1 as SGHTA and CDR2 as FQGTGA. The CDR3 covers 13 residues. Between the trimmed V and J ends, which lost 2 bases and 9 bases, there was a span of 13 bases. The DNA for the CDR3 is TGTGCCAGCAGCTTATTTAATGGAGGAAAAGCTTTCTTT. This sequence encodes CASSLFNGGKAFF.